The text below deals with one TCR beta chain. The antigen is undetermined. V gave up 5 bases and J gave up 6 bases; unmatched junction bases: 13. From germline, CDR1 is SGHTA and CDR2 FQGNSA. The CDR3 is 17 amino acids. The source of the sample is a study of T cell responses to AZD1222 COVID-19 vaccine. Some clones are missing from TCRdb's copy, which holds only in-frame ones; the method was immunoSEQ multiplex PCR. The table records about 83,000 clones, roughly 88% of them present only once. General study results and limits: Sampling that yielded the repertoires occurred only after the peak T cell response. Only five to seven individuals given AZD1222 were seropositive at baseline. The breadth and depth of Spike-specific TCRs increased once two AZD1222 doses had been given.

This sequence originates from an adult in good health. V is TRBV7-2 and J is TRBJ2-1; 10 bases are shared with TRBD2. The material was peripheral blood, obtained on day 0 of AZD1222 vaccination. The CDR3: CASSRAGSGGATNEQFF. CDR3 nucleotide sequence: TGTGCCAGCAGCCGCGCCGGGAGCGGGGGGGCCACCAATGAGCAGTTCTTC.